What follows is one T cell receptor (beta chain) and its context. It lacks a known antigen. Per-base qualities were not stored, and no clone one base away is much larger. Trimming takes 3 bases off V and 4 bases off J; junction bases not matched to a gene: 11. CDR1 and CDR2 are drawn from the germline V gene: MGHDK, SYGVNS. The CDR3 runs 16 amino acids, cysteine and phenylalanine included. The DNA shown is the 48-base CDR3, in frame from base 1. This specimen belongs to a study of shared clonotypes between healthy human individuals (dated by TCRdb to the early 2020s). Regarding the research as a whole: Three men and two women, aged 18 to 49 years, made up the cohort. Each donor's leukapheresis produced roughly between roughly 0.85 and 9.5 billion PBMCs. To estimate repertoire size and how much clonotype sharing occurs between individuals, the study deeply sequenced the blood TCR repertoires of five healthy adults. Libraries were prepared and TCR repertoires were sequenced by different laboratories using diverse techniques, in order to increase sequencing depth and limit assay-specific biases. For each donor, CD4 naive and CD4 memory were each run on three plates, CD8 naive on two plates, and CD8 memory on one plate. The study at large found these results: Sampling was limited to blood, and TCR repertoires in tissue likely differ from TCR repertoires in blood. Around 5% of naive CD4, roughly 3.6% of naive CD8, around 2.3% of memory CD4, and about 0.4% of memory CD8 clonotypes were shared across several donors. Because the study included a small number of donors, the genetic and exposure-history diversity represented was limited. Estimated clonotype richness was generally larger for naive than for memory subsets. Pairwise subsampling led to the expectation that sequencing depth would affect the degree of clonotype sharing among donors. Incomplete sequencing was indicated by rarefaction of sorted-subset datasets, despite the large sequencing depth. Higher generation probabilities were observed for clonotypes shared by all four sorted-subset donors than for non-shared clonotypes.

Donors were healthy HIV-negative adults with no recently reported acute infections or vaccinations. Every donor was a Caucasian adult living in Nashville, Tennessee, USA. CD4+ T cells were enriched through magnetic negative selection, after which naive cells were positively selected on CD45RA and the remaining negative fraction served as the memory subset. Blood was collected by leukapheresis, and PBMCs were isolated by Ficoll-Histopaque density gradient centrifugation and then cryopreserved in liquid nitrogen vapor phase. Analytical flow cytometry was used to check the purity and quantity of every magnetically sorted T cell population. Genomic DNA was isolated from each sorted fraction and quantified by UV absorbance on a Nanodrop 2000c. TCR CDR3 regions were amplified from genomic DNA by multiplex PCR using the deep immunoSEQ assay. Extracted genomic DNA from each cell subset was distributed evenly across all wells of several immunoSEQ 96-well plates, and each plate was treated as a replicate. Each replicate PCR for sorted subsets received around 0.2 ug genomic DNA, equal to tens of thousands of T cell genomes. Purified libraries were measured with a Qubit 3.0 fluorometer, size-checked on a Bioanalyzer 2100, and measured again with the KAPA Library Quantification kit. Every immunoSEQ 96-well plate was sequenced on a separate single-read 150-cycle Illumina NextSeq 550 flow cell. The source study handled its data this way. Because the immunoSEQ output held only junctional sequences and lacked quality scores, the filtering could not match the filtering applied to full-length reads. To assign V/J genes and CDR3, sequences were annotated using PyIR, a Python wrapper for IgBLAST v1.9, with IMGT germline references. Reads were filtered out if the reads had weak V/J assignments (E-value above 1e-6), no CDR3, stop codons, out-of-frame junctions, or ambiguous translated residues. V3J clonotypes were defined as sequences sharing an identical inferred V gene, J gene, and CDR3 amino acid sequence. Percentage overlap between repertoires was computed as shared unique clonotypes divided by the size of the smaller repertoire. RTK rarefaction, the Chao1 estimator, and Recon v2.1 estimates of unobserved clonotypes were used to assess repertoire richness. For all TCRbeta clonotypes obtained by the gDNA method from several donors, generation probabilities were computed with OLGA. TCRdb limited this immuneACCESS table to in-frame rearrangements with V and J called. A share of clones is missing; checked studies link under half to unresolved V genes, and the rest is unexplained. V and J calls and clone size are as listed in that table; D and trimming were resolved from the DNA. The sample contains 2,100,000 or so clones, roughly 95% of them found a single time. The ten top clones hold 0.1% to 0.15% of the sample.

What was sequenced was naive CD4+ T cells sorted from blood. The intended sense of this specimen's cell subset or site label: CD45RA+ positively selected. The chain employs TRBV25-1 and TRBJ2-5, and 7 junction bases match TRBD2. The source of this sequence is a man between 18 and 29 years old in good health. The nucleotides read TGTGCCAGCAGTGACCTAGGGACCGGGAGGTTAGAGACCCAGTACTTC. Translated, this gives CASSDLGTGRLETQYF.